The clone carrying this TCR beta chain has only a few counts. The CDR3 contains 13 residues. Germline V gene lookup returns CDR1 MNHEY and CDR2 SMNVEV (reference sequence). Germline trimming cut 9 bases from V and 2 bases from J; bases unmatched to any gene: 6. The sample is drawn from a study of T cells after yellow fever vaccination. A process of 5'RACE template switching, which added a universal primer site and UMIs, was used to make TCR cDNA. TCRdb called the 5' RACE reads again in MiXCR, with one record for every CDR3 protein. The sample includes 150,000 or so distinct CDR3 sequences, roughly 6.7% of them seen just once.

The chain uses TRBV27 and TRBJ2-7, with 8 bases aligning to TRBD1. The sequence derives from a man under 40 who received the YFV17D yellow fever vaccine. Sequencing used CD4+ T cells sorted from PBMCs, obtained 10 days after the yellow fever booster vaccination. The DNA for the CDR3 is TGTGCCAGGGGCGACAGGGGAACCTACGAGCAGTACTTC. The encoded protein is CARGDRGTYEQYF.